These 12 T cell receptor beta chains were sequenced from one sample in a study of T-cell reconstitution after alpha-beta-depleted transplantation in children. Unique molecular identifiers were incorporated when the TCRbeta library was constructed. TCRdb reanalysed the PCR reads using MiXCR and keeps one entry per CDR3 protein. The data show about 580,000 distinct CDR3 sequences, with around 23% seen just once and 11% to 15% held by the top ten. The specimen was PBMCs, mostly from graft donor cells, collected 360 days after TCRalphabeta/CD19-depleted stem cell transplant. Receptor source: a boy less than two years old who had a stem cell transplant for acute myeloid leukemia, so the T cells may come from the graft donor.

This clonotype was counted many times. CDR3 in amino acids: CASSLSGAGDYGYTF. CDR3 in DNA: TGTGCCAGCAGCTTATCAGGGGCTGGTGACTATGGCTACACCTTC. This chain joins TRBV7-9 and TRBJ1-2, with a weak D call TRBD1 (6 bases). Trimming pared 2 bases from V and 3 bases from J, leaving 13 bases between. CDR3 length: 15 amino acids. The V gene's germline CDR1 is SEHNR and CDR2 FQNEAQ (reference sequence).

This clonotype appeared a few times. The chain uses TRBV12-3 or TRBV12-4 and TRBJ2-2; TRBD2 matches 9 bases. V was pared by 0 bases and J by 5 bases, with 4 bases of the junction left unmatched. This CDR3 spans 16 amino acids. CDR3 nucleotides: TGTGCCAGCAGTTTAGCGCTTAGCGGGGGTACCGGGGAGCTGTTTTTT. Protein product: CASSLALSGGTGELFF.

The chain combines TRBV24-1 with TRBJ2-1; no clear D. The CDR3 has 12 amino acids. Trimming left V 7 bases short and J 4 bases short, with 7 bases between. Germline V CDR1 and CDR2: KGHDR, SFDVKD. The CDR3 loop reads CATRNGYNEQFF. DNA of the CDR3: TGTGCCACCAGGAATGGTTACAATGAGCAGTTCTTC.

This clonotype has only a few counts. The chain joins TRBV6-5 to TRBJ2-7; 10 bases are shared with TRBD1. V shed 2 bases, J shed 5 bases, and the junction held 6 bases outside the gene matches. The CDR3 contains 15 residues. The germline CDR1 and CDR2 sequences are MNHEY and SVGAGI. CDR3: CASSYSGTGVNEQYF. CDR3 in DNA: TGTGCCAGCAGTTACAGTGGGACAGGGGTCAACGAGCAGTACTTC.

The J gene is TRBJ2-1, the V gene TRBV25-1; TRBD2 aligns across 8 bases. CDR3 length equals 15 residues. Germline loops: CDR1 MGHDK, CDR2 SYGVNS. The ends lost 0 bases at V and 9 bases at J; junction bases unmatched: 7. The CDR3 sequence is CASSEYQRGWSEQFF. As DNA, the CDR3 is TGTGCCAGCAGTGAATACCAGCGGGGGTGGAGTGAGCAGTTCTTC.

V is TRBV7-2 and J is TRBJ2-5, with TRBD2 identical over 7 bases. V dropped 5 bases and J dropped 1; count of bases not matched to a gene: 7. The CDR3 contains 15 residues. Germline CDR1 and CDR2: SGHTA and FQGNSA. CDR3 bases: TGTGCCAGCAGCCGACTGACGGGGGGCCAAGAGACCCAGTACTTC. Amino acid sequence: CASSRLTGGQETQYF. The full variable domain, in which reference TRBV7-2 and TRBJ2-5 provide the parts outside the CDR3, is GAGVSQSPSNKVTEKGKDVELRCDPISGHTALYWYRQSLGQGLEFLIYFQGNSAPDKSGLPSDRFSAERTGGSVSTLTIQRTQQEDSAVYLCASSRLTGGQETQYFGPGTRLLVL.

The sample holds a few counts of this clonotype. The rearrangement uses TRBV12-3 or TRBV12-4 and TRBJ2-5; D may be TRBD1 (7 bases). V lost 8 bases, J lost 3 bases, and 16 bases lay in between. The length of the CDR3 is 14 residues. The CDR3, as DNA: TGTGCCAGCGCCAAAGGAGGGGGCGAAGAGACCCAGTACTTC. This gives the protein CASAKGGGEETQYF.

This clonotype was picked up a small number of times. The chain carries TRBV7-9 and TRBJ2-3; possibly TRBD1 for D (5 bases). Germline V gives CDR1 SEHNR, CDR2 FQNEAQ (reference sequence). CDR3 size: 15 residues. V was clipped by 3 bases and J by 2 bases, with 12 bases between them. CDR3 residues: CASSFATANTDTQYF. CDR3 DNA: TGTGCCAGCAGCTTTGCGACAGCCAACACAGATACGCAGTATTTT. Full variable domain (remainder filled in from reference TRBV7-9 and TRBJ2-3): DTGVSQNPRHKITKRGQNVTFRCDPISEHNRLYWYRQTLGQGPEFLTYFQNEAQLEKSRLLSDRFSAERPKGSFSTLEIQRTEQGDSAMYLCASSFATANTDTQYFGPGTRLTVL.

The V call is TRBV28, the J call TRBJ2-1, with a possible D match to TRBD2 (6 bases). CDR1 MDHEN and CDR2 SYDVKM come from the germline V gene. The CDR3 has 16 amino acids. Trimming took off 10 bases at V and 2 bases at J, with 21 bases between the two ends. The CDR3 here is CATLGGINAPYNEQFF. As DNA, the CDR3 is TGTGCCACCCTGGGGGGTATCAATGCCCCCTACAATGAGCAGTTCTTC.

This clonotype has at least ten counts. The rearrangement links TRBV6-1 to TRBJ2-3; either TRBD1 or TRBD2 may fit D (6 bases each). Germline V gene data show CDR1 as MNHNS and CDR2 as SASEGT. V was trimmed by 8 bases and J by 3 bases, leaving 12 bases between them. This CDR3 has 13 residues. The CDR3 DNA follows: TGTGCCAGCTCGGCGGGGACAACAGATACGCAGTATTTT. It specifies CASSAGTTDTQYF.

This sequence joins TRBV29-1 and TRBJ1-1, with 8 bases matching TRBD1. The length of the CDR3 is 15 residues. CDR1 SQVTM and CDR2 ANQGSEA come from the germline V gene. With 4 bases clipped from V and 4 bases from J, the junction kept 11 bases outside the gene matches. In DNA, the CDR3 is TGCAGCGTTGTAGACACAGGGGGGGCTTCCACTGAAGCTTTCTTT. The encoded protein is CSVVDTGGASTEAFF. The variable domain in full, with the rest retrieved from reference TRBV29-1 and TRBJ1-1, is SAVISQKPSRDICQRGTSLTIQCQVDSQVTMMFWYRQQPGQSLTLIATANQGSEATYESGFVIDKFPISRPNLTFSTLTVSNMSPEDSSIYLCSVVDTGGASTEAFFGQGTRLTVV.

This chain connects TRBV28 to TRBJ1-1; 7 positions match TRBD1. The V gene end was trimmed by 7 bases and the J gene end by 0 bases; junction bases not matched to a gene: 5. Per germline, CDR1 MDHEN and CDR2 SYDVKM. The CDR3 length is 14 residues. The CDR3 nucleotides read TGTGCCAGCAAGACAGGGCCCATGAACACTGAAGCTTTCTTT. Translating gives CASKTGPMNTEAFF.